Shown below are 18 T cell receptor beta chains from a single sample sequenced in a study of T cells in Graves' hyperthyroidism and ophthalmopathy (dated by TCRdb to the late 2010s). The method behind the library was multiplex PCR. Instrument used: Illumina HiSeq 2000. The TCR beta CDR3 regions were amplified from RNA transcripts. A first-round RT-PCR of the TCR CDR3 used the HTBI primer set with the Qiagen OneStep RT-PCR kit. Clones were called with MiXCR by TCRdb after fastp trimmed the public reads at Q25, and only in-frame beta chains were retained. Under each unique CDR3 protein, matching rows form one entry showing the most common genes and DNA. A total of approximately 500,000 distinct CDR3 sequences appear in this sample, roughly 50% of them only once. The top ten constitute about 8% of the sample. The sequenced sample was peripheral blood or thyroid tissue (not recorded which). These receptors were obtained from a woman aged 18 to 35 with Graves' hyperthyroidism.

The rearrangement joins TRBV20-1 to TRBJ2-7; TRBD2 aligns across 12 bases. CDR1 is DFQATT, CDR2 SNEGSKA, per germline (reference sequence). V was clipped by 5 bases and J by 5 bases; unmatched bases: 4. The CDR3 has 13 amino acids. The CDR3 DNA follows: TGCAGTGCTTCGACTAGCGGGGGTAACGAGCAGTACTTC. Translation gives CSASTSGGNEQYF.

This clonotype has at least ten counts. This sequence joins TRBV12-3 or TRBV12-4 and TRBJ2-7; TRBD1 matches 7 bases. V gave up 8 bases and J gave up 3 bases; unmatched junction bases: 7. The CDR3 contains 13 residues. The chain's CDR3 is CASGYTGDYEQYF. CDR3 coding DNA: TGTGCCAGCGGATATACAGGGGACTACGAGCAGTACTTC.

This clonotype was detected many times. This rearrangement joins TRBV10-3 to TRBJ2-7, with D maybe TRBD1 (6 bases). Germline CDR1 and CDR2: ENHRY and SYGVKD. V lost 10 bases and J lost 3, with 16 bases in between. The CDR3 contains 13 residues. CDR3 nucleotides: TGTGCCACTTTCATGGAGGACAGCTACGAGCAGTACTTC. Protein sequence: CATFMEDSYEQYF.

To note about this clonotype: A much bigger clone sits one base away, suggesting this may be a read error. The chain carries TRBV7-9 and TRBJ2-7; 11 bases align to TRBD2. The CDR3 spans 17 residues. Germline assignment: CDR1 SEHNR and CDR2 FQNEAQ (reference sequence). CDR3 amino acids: CASSQDHWTSGPCEQYF. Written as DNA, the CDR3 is TGCGCCAGCAGCCAAGACCACTGGACTAGCGGGCCCTGCGAGCAGTACTTC.

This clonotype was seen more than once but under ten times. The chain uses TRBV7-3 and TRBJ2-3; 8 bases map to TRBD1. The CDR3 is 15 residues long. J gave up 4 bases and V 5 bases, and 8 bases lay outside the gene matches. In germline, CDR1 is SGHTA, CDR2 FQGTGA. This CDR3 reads CASSPKGQEADTQYF. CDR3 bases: TGTGCCAGCAGCCCGAAGGGACAGGAGGCAGATACGCAGTATTTT.

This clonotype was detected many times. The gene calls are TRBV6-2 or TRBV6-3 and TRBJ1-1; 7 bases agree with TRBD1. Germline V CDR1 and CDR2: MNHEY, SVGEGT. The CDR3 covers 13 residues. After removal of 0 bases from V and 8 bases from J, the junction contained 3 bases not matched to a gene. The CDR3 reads CASSYSRQGEAFF. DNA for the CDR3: TGTGCCAGCAGTTACTCGAGACAGGGAGAAGCTTTCTTT.

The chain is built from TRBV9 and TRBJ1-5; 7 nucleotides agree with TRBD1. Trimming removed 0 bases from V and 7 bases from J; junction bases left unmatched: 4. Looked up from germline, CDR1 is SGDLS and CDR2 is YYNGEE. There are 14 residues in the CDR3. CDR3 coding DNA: TGTGCCAGCAGCGTAGGGGCAGGGGGGCAGCCCCAGCATTTT. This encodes CASSVGAGGQPQHF.

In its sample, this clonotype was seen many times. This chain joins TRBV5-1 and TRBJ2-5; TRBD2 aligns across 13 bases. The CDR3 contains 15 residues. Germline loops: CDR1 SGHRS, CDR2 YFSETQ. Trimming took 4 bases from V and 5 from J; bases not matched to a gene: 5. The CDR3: CASSVGTSGKETQYF. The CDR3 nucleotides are TGCGCCAGCAGCGTCGGGACTAGCGGGAAGGAGACCCAGTACTTC.

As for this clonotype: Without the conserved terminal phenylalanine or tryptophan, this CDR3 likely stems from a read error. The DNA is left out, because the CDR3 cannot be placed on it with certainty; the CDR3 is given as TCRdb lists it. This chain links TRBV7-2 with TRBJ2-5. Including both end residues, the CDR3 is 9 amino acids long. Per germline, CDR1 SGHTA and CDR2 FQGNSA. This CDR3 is CASSPVAAG.

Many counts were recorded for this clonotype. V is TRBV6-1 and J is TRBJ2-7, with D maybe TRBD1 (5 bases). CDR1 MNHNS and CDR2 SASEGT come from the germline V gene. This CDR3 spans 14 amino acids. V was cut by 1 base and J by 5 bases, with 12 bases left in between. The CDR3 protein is CASSEGHRSDEQYF. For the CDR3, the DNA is TGTGCCAGCAGTGAAGGTCACAGGTCCGACGAGCAGTACTTC.

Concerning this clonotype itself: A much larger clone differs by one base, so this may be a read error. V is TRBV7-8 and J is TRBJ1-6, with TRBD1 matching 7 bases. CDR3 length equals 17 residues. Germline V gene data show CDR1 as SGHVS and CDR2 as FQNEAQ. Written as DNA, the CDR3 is TGTGCCAGCAGCCTTACGGCGAGGGGGCGAGGAAATTCACCCCCCCACTTT. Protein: CASSLTARGRGNSPPHF. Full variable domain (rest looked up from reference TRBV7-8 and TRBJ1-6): GAGVSQSPRYKVAKRGQDVALRCDPISGHVSLFWYQQALGQGPEFLTYFQNEAQLDKSGLPSDRFFAERPEGSVSTLKIQRTQQEDSAVYLCASSLTARGRGNSPPHFGNGTRLTVT.

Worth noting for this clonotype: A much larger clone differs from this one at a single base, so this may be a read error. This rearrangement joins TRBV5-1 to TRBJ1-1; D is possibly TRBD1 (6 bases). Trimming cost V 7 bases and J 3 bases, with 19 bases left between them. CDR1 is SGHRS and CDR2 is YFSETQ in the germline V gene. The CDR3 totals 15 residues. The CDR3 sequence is CASGPTGDRDTEAFF. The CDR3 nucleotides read TGCGCCAGCGGCCCGACAGGAGACCGGGACACTGAAGCTTTCTTT.

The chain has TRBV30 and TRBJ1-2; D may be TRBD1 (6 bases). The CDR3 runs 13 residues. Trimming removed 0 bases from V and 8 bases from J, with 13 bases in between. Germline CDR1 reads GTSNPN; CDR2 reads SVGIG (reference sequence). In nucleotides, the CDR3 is TGTGCCTGGAGTGTAACGGGGGCGTCCGGCTACACCTTC. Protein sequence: CAWSVTGASGYTF.

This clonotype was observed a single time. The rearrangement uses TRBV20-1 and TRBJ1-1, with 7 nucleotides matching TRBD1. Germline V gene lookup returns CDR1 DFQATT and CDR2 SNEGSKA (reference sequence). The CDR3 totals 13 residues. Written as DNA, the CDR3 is TGCAGCTCCAGACAGGGTTCGAACACTGAAGCTTTCTTT. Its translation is CSSRQGSNTEAFF.

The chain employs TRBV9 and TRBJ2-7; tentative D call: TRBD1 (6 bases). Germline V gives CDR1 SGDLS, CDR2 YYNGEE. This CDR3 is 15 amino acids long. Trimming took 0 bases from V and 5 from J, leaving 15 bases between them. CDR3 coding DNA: TGTGCCAGCAGCGTAGCGGTAGGGGGTGGTGACGAGCAGTACTTC. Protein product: CASSVAVGGGDEQYF.

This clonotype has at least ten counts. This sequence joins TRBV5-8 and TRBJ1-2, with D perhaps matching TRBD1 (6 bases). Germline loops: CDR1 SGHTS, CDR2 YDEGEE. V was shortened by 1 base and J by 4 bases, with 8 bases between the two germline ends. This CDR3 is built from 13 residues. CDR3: CASSLNRAYGYTF. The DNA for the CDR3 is TGTGCCAGCAGCTTGAACAGGGCCTATGGCTACACCTTC.

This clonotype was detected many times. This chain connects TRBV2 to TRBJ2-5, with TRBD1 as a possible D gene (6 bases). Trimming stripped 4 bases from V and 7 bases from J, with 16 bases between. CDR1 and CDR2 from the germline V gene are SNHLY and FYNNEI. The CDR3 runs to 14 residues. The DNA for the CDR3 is TGTGCCAGCAGTGCGGGACACGGATTGGTGACCCAGTACTTC. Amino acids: CASSAGHGLVTQYF. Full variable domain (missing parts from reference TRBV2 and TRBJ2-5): EPEVTQTPSHQVTQMGQEVILRCVPISNHLYFYWYRQILGQKVEFLVSFYNNEISEKSEIFDDQFSVERPDGSNFTLKIRSTKLEDSAMYFCASSAGHGLVTQYFGPGTRLLVL.

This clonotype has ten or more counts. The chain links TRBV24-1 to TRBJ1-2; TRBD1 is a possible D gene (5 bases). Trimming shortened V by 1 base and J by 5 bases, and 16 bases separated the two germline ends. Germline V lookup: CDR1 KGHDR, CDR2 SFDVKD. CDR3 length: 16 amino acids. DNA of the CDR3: TGTGCCACCAGTGATTTCAAAGGGGAACAAGGGTATGGCTACACCTTC. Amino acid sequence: CATSDFKGEQGYGYTF.